This TCR beta chain was sequenced in a study of T cell changes during pregnancy in multiple sclerosis. CDR3 size: 15 residues. V lost 1 base and J lost 2, with 10 bases in between. CDR1 SGHTA and CDR2 FQGNSA come from the germline V gene. Only in-frame clones appear in the TCRdb table, and some are missing; sequencing was by immunoSEQ multiplex PCR. In the table there are about 100,000 clones, around nine tenths of which are singletons. The clonotype comes from a female donor with multiple sclerosis, enrolled in a pregnancy study. This specimen consisted of peripheral blood, obtained in the second trimester of pregnancy. The chain carries TRBV7-2 and TRBJ2-3; maybe TRBD2 (5 bases). CDR3 nucleotide sequence: TGTGCCAGCAGCTTAGGACTAATGTACACAGATACGCAGTATTTT. Protein product: CASSLGLMYTDTQYF.